The sequence of this T cell receptor (beta chain) was determined in a study of T cell clones after liver transplantation. Study as a whole: TCRbeta sequencing after a pre-transplant mixed lymphocyte reaction identified graft-donor-reactive clones, later tracked in post-transplant blood. Patients counted as tolerant after at least one year off all immunosuppression, enzymes not exceeding twice normal. Graft-donor-reactive sequences were compared with third-party-reactive TCRbeta sequences from pre-transplant mixed lymphocyte reactions.

Per the germline V gene, CDR1 is LNHDA and CDR2 is SQIVND (reference sequence). Deletions cut 5 bases from V and 5 bases from J, with 20 bases between. This CDR3 is 16 amino acids long. Study results and limitations: In most of the 8 subjects, circulating graft-donor-reactive CD4 TCRbeta sequences fell significantly after transplant.

TCRdb's copy holds only in-frame clones and misses some; the assay was immunoSEQ multiplex PCR. Of some 75,000 clones in the sample, under 90% are singletons; the top ten hold roughly 0.54%. Note on this clone: The antigen is not known.

Material: CD4+ T cells from blood, obtained before liver transplant. This clonotype was obtained from a human donor who received a liver transplant. V is TRBV19 and J is TRBJ2-3; D is perhaps TRBD2 (6 bases). For the CDR3, the DNA is TGTGCCAGTAGTGCAGCGGGTATAGGGACCAGAGATACGCAGTATTTT. Amino acids: CASSAAGIGTRDTQYF. Drawing the rest from reference TRBV19 and TRBJ2-3, the complete variable domain is DGGITQSPKYLFRKEGQNVTLSCEQNLNHDAMYWYRQDPGQGLRLIYYSQIVNDFQKGDIAEGYSVSREKKESFPLTVTSAQKNPTAFYLCASSAAGIGTRDTQYFGPGTRLTVL.